Below are 26 T cell receptor beta chains sequenced from a single sample in a study of human T cells and chemical hapten exposure. The time point: patch test 3, about 24 weeks after DPC sensitization. Noted treatment: therapeutic diphenylcyclopropenone sensitization with weekly scalp DPC. From the RACE reads, TCRdb called clonotypes with MiXCR, one entry per CDR3 protein. The sample lists 55,000 to 75,000 distinct CDR3 sequences, under 15% occurring once. This specimen was whole blood, taken in connection with sensitization to the hapten diphenylcyclopropenone (DPC). The receptors shown here come from a man aged 25-40 years with alopecia areata. Some clones in this sample may be carry-over from other donors' samples.

This clonotype was counted a few times. The chain is built from TRBV29-1 and TRBJ2-5; D gene uncertain. CDR3 length: 12 amino acids. Per the germline V gene, CDR1 is SQVTM and CDR2 is ANQGSEA. The germline V and J ends were trimmed by 6 bases and 1 base, with 9 bases remaining between them. As DNA, the CDR3 is TGCAGCGTCGCGCTAGGCCAAGAGACCCAGTACTTC. Its translation: CSVALGQETQYF.

This clonotype was counted many times. The genes are TRBV23-1 and TRBJ1-6; D gene uncertain. TRBV23-1 is known as an ORF, though its function is uncertain. The V gene lost 4 bases and the J gene lost 1 base, with 17 bases spanning the gap. This CDR3 spans 18 amino acids. The DNA of the CDR3 is TGCGCCAGCAGTCCCCTATCCTCGGGTTGGTCCTATAATTCACCCCTCCACTTT. Translation: CASSPLSSGWSYNSPLHF.

In its sample, this clonotype was seen many times. The CDR3 reads CASSPGLDSNQPQHF. In DNA form, the CDR3 reads TGTGCCAGCAGCCCCGGATTAGATAGCAATCAGCCCCAGCATTTT. V is TRBV5-4 and J is TRBJ1-5; D unclear. In germline, CDR1 is SGHNT, CDR2 YYREEE (reference sequence). The CDR3 length is 15 residues. V shed 4 bases and J shed 0 bases, with 11 bases lying between them. The entire variable domain, with the rest obtained from reference TRBV5-4 and TRBJ1-5, is as follows: ETGVTQSPTHLIKTRGQQVTLRCSSQSGHNTVSWYQQALGQGPQFIFQYYREEENGRGNFPPRFSGLQFPNYSSELNVNALELDDSALYLCASSPGLDSNQPQHFGDGTRLSIL.

This clonotype was counted a few times. The chain uses TRBV29-1 and TRBJ1-1, with unresolved D. The germline CDR1 and CDR2 sequences are SQVTM and ANQGSEA. The ends were cut back, 1 base at V and 4 bases at J, with 10 bases in the middle. The CDR3 length is 13 residues. The CDR3 sequence is CSVEGGEGTEAFF. CDR3 coding DNA: TGCAGCGTTGAAGGGGGTGAGGGCACTGAAGCTTTCTTT.

There are many counts of this clonotype. The chain recombines TRBV30 with TRBJ1-1; TRBD1 aligns across 7 bases. This CDR3 comprises 13 residues. Trimming took 4 bases from V and 1 from J; bases not matched to a gene: 3. The V gene's germline CDR1 is GTSNPN and CDR2 SVGIG (reference sequence). CDR3 nucleotide sequence: TGTGCCTGGATGAAGGGGGCGAACACTGAAGCTTTCTTT. Protein: CAWMKGANTEAFF.

This clonotype occurred many times. The rearrangement joins TRBV20-1 to TRBJ2-5; D is unresolved. Germline assignment: CDR1 DFQATT and CDR2 SNEGSKA (reference sequence). CDR3 length: 15 residues. V was pared by 5 bases and J by 0 bases, with 16 bases between. CDR3 loop: CSAPDPTAHQETQYF. CDR3 sequence (DNA): TGCAGTGCTCCGGACCCAACAGCCCACCAAGAGACCCAGTACTTC.

There are many counts of this clonotype. The J gene is TRBJ2-3, the V gene TRBV24-1; 7 bases are shared with TRBD2. V was pared by 5 bases and J by 2 bases, with 9 bases of the junction left unmatched. Germline CDR1 and CDR2: KGHDR and SFDVKD. This CDR3 comprises 16 residues. CDR3 region: CATSATGTTHTDTQYF. CDR3 bases: TGTGCCACCAGTGCGACCGGGACTACCCACACAGATACGCAGTATTTT.

This clonotype was observed at least ten times. The V gene is TRBV7-9, the J gene TRBJ2-2; D may match TRBD1 or TRBD2 (5 bases each). CDR1 and CDR2 (germline): SEHNR, FQNEAQ (reference sequence). V shed 3 bases and J shed 3 bases, with 5 bases lying between them. The CDR3 is made up of 13 amino acids. Written as DNA, the CDR3 is TGTGCCAGCAGCTTGGGACACACCGGGGAGCTGTTTTTT. This sequence encodes CASSLGHTGELFF. The variable domain in full, with the rest retrieved from reference TRBV7-9 and TRBJ2-2, is DTGVSQNPRHKITKRGQNVTFRCDPISEHNRLYWYRQTLGQGPEFLTYFQNEAQLEKSRLLSDRFSAERPKGSFSTLEIQRTEQGDSAMYLCASSLGHTGELFFGEGSRLTVL.

This clonotype was counted many times. The V call is TRBV5-1, the J call TRBJ2-7, with 7 bases lining up with TRBD1. With V trimmed by 4 bases and J by 0 bases, 7 bases remained unmatched. This CDR3 contains 15 residues. The germline gives CDR1 SGHRS, CDR2 YFSETQ. CDR3 amino acids: CASSRRTGSSYEQYF. The CDR3 coding sequence is TGCGCCAGCAGCCGCCGGACAGGCAGCTCCTACGAGCAGTACTTC.

This chain links TRBV5-6 with TRBJ1-5; D unclear. V lost 1 base and J lost 7, with 6 bases in between. The CDR3 contains 12 residues. Per the germline V gene, CDR1 is SGHDT and CDR2 is YYEEEE. The CDR3 nucleotides are TGTGCCAGCAGCTTGAGTGGACAGCCCCAGCATTTT. Translating it yields CASSLSGQPQHF.

The rearrangement uses TRBV12-3 or TRBV12-4 and TRBJ2-1; the match to TRBD1 covers 9 bases. The CDR3 length is 15 residues. The trim removed 7 bases at V and 3 bases at J, leaving 7 bases unmatched. CDR3 coding DNA: TGTGCCAGCATTCCGACAGGGGGGGTCTACAATGAGCAGTTCTTC. Its protein is CASIPTGGVYNEQFF.

This clonotype was seen many times. The genes are TRBV5-1 and TRBJ2-1, with 8 bases aligning to TRBD1. V gave up 1 base and J gave up 4 bases; unmatched junction bases: 7. CDR1 is SGHRS, CDR2 YFSETQ, per germline. The CDR3 consists of 16 residues. CDR3 residues: CASSLTGGHSYNEQFF. The CDR3 bases are TGCGCCAGCAGCTTGACAGGGGGGCACTCTTACAATGAGCAGTTCTTC.

This clonotype was observed a few times. The CDR3 DNA follows: TGTGCCAGCAGCTTTGGGCAGGGGGCGGCTGAAGCTTTCTTT. It codes for CASSFGQGAAEAFF. The chain joins TRBV7-8 to TRBJ1-1, with 8 bases that match TRBD1. CDR1 is SGHVS and CDR2 is FQNEAQ in the germline V gene. The CDR3 has 14 amino acids. V was clipped by 3 bases and J by 6 bases; unmatched bases: 6.

At least ten counts were recorded for this clonotype. This chain links TRBV6-2 or TRBV6-3 with TRBJ2-2; D not certain. The CDR3 is 14 residues long. Trimming stripped 2 bases from V and 7 bases from J, with 11 bases between. CDR1 MNHEY and CDR2 SVGEGT come from the germline V gene. The DNA of the CDR3 is TGTGCCAGCAGTTACCCGCGTAGGCACGGGGAGCTGTTTTTT. Translation gives CASSYPRRHGELFF.

The rearrangement uses TRBV20-1 and TRBJ2-7, with TRBD1 matching 9 bases. The germline CDR1 and CDR2 sequences are DFQATT and SNEGSKA (reference sequence). CDR3 length: 13 residues. V gave up 1 base and J gave up 5 bases; unmatched junction bases: 3. This CDR3 reads CSARAWTGDEQYF. In DNA form, the CDR3 reads TGCAGTGCTAGAGCTTGGACAGGGGACGAGCAGTACTTC.

In its sample, this clonotype was seen many times. CDR3 sequence: CASSSVEPTVQYF. CDR3 DNA: TGTGCCAGCAGTTCGGTAGAGCCGACAGTGCAGTACTTC. This chain uses TRBV12-3 or TRBV12-4 with TRBJ2-7; a possible D gene is TRBD1 (5 bases). The CDR3 extends over 13 amino acids. V was shortened by 4 bases and J by 9 bases, with 16 bases between the two germline ends.

This clonotype has more than one count but fewer than ten. The CDR3 DNA sequence: TGTGCCAGCAGAAGCCCCGCAGGTCCGGATTCCCGCACTGAAGCTTTCTTT. The encoded protein is CASRSPAGPDSRTEAFF. The V and J genes are TRBV6-2 or TRBV6-3 and TRBJ1-1; no definite D call. The germline CDR1 and CDR2 sequences are MNHEY and SVGEGT. V shed 6 bases and J shed 4 bases, with 24 bases lying between them. This CDR3 spans 17 amino acids.

This clonotype was counted a single time. The chain links TRBV28 to TRBJ2-1, with D possibly being TRBD1 (6 bases). Per the germline V gene, CDR1 is MDHEN and CDR2 is SYDVKM. The CDR3 length is 13 residues. The V end lost 7 bases, the J end lost 3 bases, and 10 bases lay between the germline ends. Here the CDR3 reads CASITTGYNEQFF. CDR3 sequence (DNA): TGTGCCAGCATAACGACAGGCTACAATGAGCAGTTCTTC.

The chain combines TRBV12-3 or TRBV12-4 with TRBJ1-2; D remains unclear. The CDR3 runs to 14 residues. Trimming took 3 bases from V and 3 from J, leaving 11 bases between them. This chain's CDR3 is CASSFGSRYYGYTF. In nucleotides, the CDR3 is TGTGCCAGCAGTTTCGGATCGCGCTACTATGGCTACACCTTC.

This clonotype was recorded at least ten times. The V call is TRBV29-1, the J call TRBJ1-2; possibly TRBD1 for D (6 bases). V lost 1 base and J lost 4, with 10 bases in between. CDR1 is SQVTM and CDR2 is ANQGSEA in the germline V gene. The length of the CDR3 is 13 residues. In nucleotides, the CDR3 is TGCAGCGTTGAAGCAGGGGCTGGCTATGGCTACACCTTC. It specifies CSVEAGAGYGYTF.

Judged by abundance, this clonotype is medium-sized. The chain uses TRBV7-8 and TRBJ2-5; D uncertain. The CDR3 is 15 residues long. V lost 5 bases and J 1 base, leaving 14 bases between the germline ends. Germline V gene sequence: CDR1 SGHVS, CDR2 FQNEAQ. CDR3 coding DNA: TGTGCCAGCAGCGACGCAATAGCCGCCCAAGAGACCCAGTACTTC. It specifies CASSDAIAAQETQYF. The full variable domain, rest sourced from reference TRBV7-8 and TRBJ2-5, is GAGVSQSPRYKVAKRGQDVALRCDPISGHVSLFWYQQALGQGPEFLTYFQNEAQLDKSGLPSDRFFAERPEGSVSTLKIQRTQQEDSAVYLCASSDAIAAQETQYFGPGTRLLVL.

This clonotype appeared a few times. The chain carries TRBV7-2 and TRBJ1-1; D is undetermined. The CDR3 sequence is 15 residues long. Germline loops: CDR1 SGHTA, CDR2 FQGNSA. Between the trimmed V and J ends, which lost 1 base and 0 bases, there was a span of 9 bases. CDR3 sequence (DNA): TGTGCCAGCAGCTTAGTACGTGAGATGAACACTGAAGCTTTCTTT. It codes for CASSLVREMNTEAFF.

This clonotype has only a few counts. The chain uses TRBV5-4 and TRBJ1-2; D is perhaps TRBD1 (5 bases). Germline loops: CDR1 SGHNT, CDR2 YYREEE (reference sequence). The CDR3 sequence is 13 residues long. V was cut by 3 bases and J by 3 bases, with 9 bases left in between. Written as DNA, the CDR3 is TGTGCCAGCAGCTGGAGGGGAGACTATGGCTACACCTTC. Translation: CASSWRGDYGYTF.

This chain links TRBV24-1 with TRBJ1-1; D gene unclear. Germline loops: CDR1 KGHDR, CDR2 SFDVKD. The CDR3 runs 15 residues. V was pared by 2 bases and J by 6 bases, with 15 bases between. The CDR3 is CATSDSQSTGAEAFF. The CDR3 DNA is TGTGCCACCAGTGATTCTCAGTCCACTGGCGCTGAAGCTTTCTTT.

V gene TRBV28 combines with J gene TRBJ2-1; 11 nucleotides align to TRBD2. CDR3 length equals 14 residues. The germline V gene encodes CDR1 MDHEN and CDR2 SYDVKM. J lost 6 bases, V lost 10 bases, and 8 bases had no gene match. The CDR3 DNA follows: TGTGCCAAAGCGACTAGCGGGGCCCTCAATGAGCAGTTCTTC. Translation gives CAKATSGALNEQFF.

The chain has TRBV20-1 and TRBJ1-1; D is uncertain. This CDR3 contains 14 residues. Germline assignment: CDR1 DFQATT and CDR2 SNEGSKA (reference sequence). Trimming stripped 0 bases from V and 0 bases from J, with 8 bases between. This CDR3 is CSARDGAMNTEAFF. As DNA, the CDR3 is TGCAGTGCTAGAGATGGAGCAATGAACACTGAAGCTTTCTTT.